The sequence of this T cell receptor (beta chain) was determined in a study of CDR3 diversity in severe acne. One entry per CDR3 protein, called by TCRdb with MiXCR from the PCR reads. This table holds 79,000 or so distinct CDR3 sequences, around 47% found once. V was cut by 4 bases and J by 4 bases, with 13 bases left in between. The CDR3 length is 14 residues. Germline CDR1 is SGDLS and CDR2 is YYNGEE. Sequencing was done on a sample of blood. V gene TRBV9 combines with J gene TRBJ2-3, with a tentative D call TRBD1 (6 bases). The sequence was obtained from a male donor with severe acne vulgaris. The CDR3 DNA reads TGTGCCAGCAGCCCCCGACAGGCCGCAGATACGCAGTATTTT. This translates into CASSPRQAADTQYF.